The 8 T cell receptor beta chains reported below all come from one sample, sequenced in a study of vaccination and CD4 T cells after COVID-19. No antigen has been identified for these receptors. The treatment: approximately nine-day PBMC culture with coronavirus spike peptide pools or control peptides (ViraFEST assay). The Oncomine TCR Beta short-read assay sequenced DNA from cultured CD4+ T cells. TCRdb reprocessed the PCR reads via MiXCR and lists one record per CDR3 protein. The sample yields 20,000 to 25,000 distinct CDR3 sequences, about half seen once. The specimen was CD4+ T cells from blood, cultured in vitro. Receptors originate from a human donor who had recovered from COVID-19.

The chain uses TRBV10-3 and TRBJ2-3; possible D gene TRBD2, 5 bases. Trimming pared 1 base from V and 5 bases from J, leaving 10 bases between. From germline, CDR1 is ENHRY and CDR2 SYGVKD. The CDR3 covers 14 residues. The CDR3 nucleotides are TGTGCCATCAGTGAGTTCGGAGGTGGAGATACGCAGTATTTT. The encoded protein is CAISEFGGGDTQYF.

In its sample, this clonotype was seen a few times. This chain connects TRBV19 to TRBJ1-5; tentatively, D is TRBD1 (6 bases). In germline, CDR1 is LNHDA, CDR2 SQIVND (reference sequence). The CDR3 sequence is 13 residues long. V lost 8 bases and J 3 bases, leaving 11 bases between the germline ends. The CDR3 nucleotides read TGTGCCAGTTCTGGACAGATCAATCAGCCCCAGCATTTT. This translates into CASSGQINQPQHF.

This chain uses TRBV30 with TRBJ1-3; D not certain. The V and J ends lost 2 bases and 1 base respectively, with 0 bases between them. Germline CDR1 reads GTSNPN; CDR2 reads SVGIG (reference sequence). This CDR3 contains 11 residues. In DNA, the CDR3 is TGTGCCTGGAGTTCTGGAAACACCATATATTTT. Encoded protein: CAWSSGNTIYF.

The rearrangement joins TRBV30 to TRBJ2-7, with 7 bases aligning to TRBD1. Germline lookup yields CDR1 GTSNPN and CDR2 SVGIG (reference sequence). Unmatched junction bases numbered 5, after V lost 0 bases and J lost 9 bases. This CDR3 has 12 amino acids. CDR3 sequence: CAWSVVGGVQYF. CDR3 bases: TGTGCCTGGAGTGTAGTAGGGGGCGTGCAGTACTTC. Supplemented by reference TRBV30 and TRBJ2-7, the full variable domain reads SQTIHQWPATLVQPVGSPLSLECTVEGTSNPNLYWYRQAAGRGLQLLFYSVGIGQISSEVPQNLSASRPQDRQFILSSKKLLLSDSGFYLCAWSVVGGVQYFGPGTRLTVT.

The gene calls are TRBV5-4 and TRBJ1-2; D perhaps matches TRBD1 (5 bases). Germline V gene lookup returns CDR1 SGHNT and CDR2 YYREEE (reference sequence). The V end was cut by 0 bases, the J end by 3 bases, with 9 bases between. This CDR3 comprises 14 residues. The CDR3 nucleotides are TGTGCCAGCAGCTTGGTCGGGACGGACTATGGCTACACCTTC. Encoded protein: CASSLVGTDYGYTF.

This clonotype was picked up one time. This sequence joins TRBV20-1 and TRBJ2-7; TRBD1 might be the D (6 bases). This CDR3 contains 15 residues. The V gene's germline CDR1 is DFQATT and CDR2 SNEGSKA (reference sequence). Trimming shortened V by 0 bases and J by 4 bases, and 16 bases separated the two germline ends. This CDR3 is CSARDLDRNYYEQYF. CDR3 in DNA: TGCAGTGCTAGAGATCTGGACAGAAACTATTACGAGCAGTACTTC.

J is TRBJ1-6 and V is TRBV20-1, with TRBD1 as a possible D gene (5 bases). The V and J ends lost 2 bases and 6 bases respectively, with 14 bases between them. The CDR3 is 15 amino acids. In germline, CDR1 is DFQATT, CDR2 SNEGSKA (reference sequence). CDR3: CSARNSQGVNSPLHF. CDR3 DNA: TGCAGTGCTAGAAACTCTCAAGGGGTTAATTCACCCCTCCACTTT.

The chain uses TRBV10-3 and TRBJ2-7; TRBD1 matches 10 bases. The V gene's germline CDR1 is ENHRY and CDR2 SYGVKD. V was clipped by 7 bases and J by 6 bases; unmatched bases: 6. CDR3 length equals 13 residues. CDR3 sequence reads: CAITRQGASEQYF. CDR3 nucleotides: TGTGCCATCACTCGACAGGGGGCAAGCGAGCAGTACTTC.